Below are 32 T cell receptor beta chains sequenced from a single sample in a study of OX40 agonist ivuxolimab in advanced cancers. Assay used: immunoSEQ multiplex PCR; TCRdb lists only in-frame clones, some missing. Of 40,000 to 60,000 clones detected, approximately 78% appear once; the ten largest clones hold 7.3%. The specimen comprised CD4+ or CD8+ T cells sorted from blood, sampled in a trial of the OX40 agonist ivuxolimab. The receptors stem from an adult with an advanced solid tumor such as melanoma, head and neck, liver or kidney cancer.

This chain connects TRBV7-8 to TRBJ2-2, with a weak D call TRBD2 (5 bases). Trimming shortened V by 5 bases and J by 8 bases, and 21 bases separated the two germline ends. The V gene's germline CDR1 is SGHVS and CDR2 FQNEAQ. The CDR3 extends over 16 amino acids. The CDR3 sequence is CASSPGDEVRVGELFF. The CDR3 nucleotides are TGTGCCAGCAGCCCTGGTGACGAGGTGCGGGTAGGGGAGCTGTTTTTT. Full variable domain (outside the CDR3, taken from reference TRBV7-8 and TRBJ2-2): GAGVSQSPRYKVAKRGQDVALRCDPISGHVSLFWYQQALGQGPEFLTYFQNEAQLDKSGLPSDRFFAERPEGSVSTLKIQRTQQEDSAVYLCASSPGDEVRVGELFFGEGSRLTVL.

This clone showed up just a few times. The chain links TRBV25-1 to TRBJ1-1; 7 bases fit TRBD1. Germline-derived CDR1 and CDR2 are MGHDK and SYGVNS. Unmatched junction bases numbered 14, after V lost 6 bases and J lost 10 bases. This CDR3 spans 14 amino acids. The CDR3 here is CASRFAGGPGVAFF. CDR3 nucleotide sequence: TGTGCCAGCAGATTTGCAGGGGGGCCCGGGGTAGCTTTCTTT.

This clone came up a few times. J is TRBJ1-1 and V is TRBV18; D remains ambiguous. Germline CDR1 reads KGHSH; CDR2 reads LQKENI. The CDR3 is 15 amino acids. Trimming took off 0 bases at V and 3 bases at J, with 11 bases between the two ends. CDR3 amino acids: CASSPPVGSDTEAFF. CDR3 in DNA: TGTGCCAGCTCACCACCGGTAGGGTCGGACACTGAAGCTTTCTTT.

The gene calls are TRBV11-2 and TRBJ1-2; D gene unclear. V dropped 1 base and J dropped 3 bases, with 12 bases sitting between them. Looked up from germline, CDR1 is SGHAT and CDR2 is FQNNGV. The CDR3 loop spans 15 amino acids. The CDR3 is CASSLGGWDYYGYTF. The CDR3 DNA follows: TGTGCCAGCAGCTTAGGGGGTTGGGATTACTATGGCTACACCTTC.

This clone was found once. The chain carries TRBV7-9 and TRBJ1-1; D unclear. The CDR3 has 13 residues. V lost 8 bases to trimming and J lost 0 bases, with 10 bases between them. The germline V gene has CDR1 SEHNR and CDR2 FQNEAQ (reference sequence). The CDR3 sequence: CASWRWLNTEAFF. The CDR3 DNA reads as TGTGCCAGCTGGCGGTGGTTGAACACTGAAGCTTTCTTT. Drawing the rest from reference TRBV7-9 and TRBJ1-1, the complete variable domain is DTGVSQNPRHKITKRGQNVTFRCDPISEHNRLYWYRQTLGQGPEFLTYFQNEAQLEKSRLLSDRFSAERPKGSFSTLEIQRTEQGDSAMYLCASWRWLNTEAFFGQGTRLTVV.

V gene TRBV15 combines with J gene TRBJ2-3; TRBD2 is a possible D gene (5 bases). Trimming took off 3 bases at V and 6 bases at J, with 16 bases between the two ends. The CDR3 has 15 amino acids. Germline CDR1 reads LNHNV; CDR2 reads YYDKDF (reference sequence). CDR3 protein: CATSRTRPSGDTQYF. CDR3 sequence (DNA): TGTGCCACCAGCAGGACGCGTCCCTCGGGGGATACGCAGTATTTT.

The chain recombines TRBV25-1 with TRBJ2-1; 9 bases agree with TRBD2. Germline-derived CDR1 and CDR2 are MGHDK and SYGVNS. The V segment lost 3 bases and the J segment 2 bases; nucleotides outside the gene matches: 5. This CDR3 has 16 residues. DNA of the CDR3: TGTGCCAGCAGTGATGATAGCGGGAGCCCCTACAATGAGCAGTTCTTC. Translation gives CASSDDSGSPYNEQFF.

This clone was recorded once. The J gene is TRBJ1-1, the V gene TRBV5-8, with D uncertain. Trimming left V 0 bases short and J 1 base short, with 7 bases between. CDR3 length: 14 residues. Looked up from germline, CDR1 is SGHTS and CDR2 is YDEGEE. The CDR3 nucleotides read TGTGCCAGCAGCTTGGGCCTGACGAACACTGAAGCTTTCTTT. Its protein product is CASSLGLTNTEAFF.

V and J are TRBV5-6 and TRBJ1-6; TRBD1 matches at 8 bases. The V gene's germline CDR1 is SGHDT and CDR2 YYEEEE. V lost 1 base to trimming and J lost 10 bases; unmatched junction nucleotides: 7. The CDR3 consists of 15 residues. CDR3 protein: CASSLFGQGDSPLHF. CDR3 DNA: TGTGCCAGCAGCTTGTTTGGACAGGGAGACTCACCCCTCCACTTT.

The chain has TRBV27 and TRBJ1-5; D perhaps matches TRBD1 (6 bases). Germline CDR1 and CDR2: MNHEY and SMNVEV (reference sequence). Between the trimmed V and J ends, which lost 2 bases and 7 bases, there was a span of 12 bases. CDR3 length: 14 residues. The CDR3 DNA sequence: TGTGCCAGCAGTTTAATTTCAGGGGAACAGCCCCAGCATTTT. This gives the protein CASSLISGEQPQHF.

V is TRBV5-1 and J is TRBJ1-2; the D gene is possibly TRBD1 (6 bases). Trimming shortened V by 1 base and J by 5 bases, and 12 bases separated the two germline ends. CDR3 length: 14 amino acids. Germline CDR1 is SGHRS and CDR2 is YFSETQ. The CDR3 DNA follows: TGCGCCAGCAGCTTGTTCGGACAGACATATGGCTACACCTTC. Translation: CASSLFGQTYGYTF.

The genes are TRBV11-2 and TRBJ1-1; D might be TRBD1 (6 bases). This CDR3 has 15 residues. Trimming stripped 4 bases from V and 1 base from J, with 13 bases between. Looked up from germline, CDR1 is SGHAT and CDR2 is FQNNGV. The DNA of the CDR3 is TGTGCCAGCAGCTCTCGGGGGGGCAGGAACACTGAAGCTTTCTTT. The encoded protein is CASSSRGGRNTEAFF. Full variable domain (remainder filled in from reference TRBV11-2 and TRBJ1-1): EAGVAQSPRYKIIEKRQSVAFWCNPISGHATLYWYQQILGQGPKLLIQFQNNGVVDDSQLPKDRFSAERLKGVDSTLKIQPAKLEDSAVYLCASSSRGGRNTEAFFGQGTRLTVV.

The chain carries TRBV11-2 and TRBJ2-6, with D tentatively TRBD1 (5 bases). Trimming pared 1 base from V and 0 bases from J, leaving 10 bases between. This CDR3 spans 17 amino acids. CDR1 is SGHAT and CDR2 is FQNNGV in the germline V gene. The CDR3 bases are TGTGCCAGCAGCTTAGGGTACAGGAGCTCTGGGGCCAACGTCCTGACTTTC. Its protein is CASSLGYRSSGANVLTF.

The J gene is TRBJ1-3, the V gene TRBV10-2; D is unclear. The CDR3 extends over 15 amino acids. Germline CDR1 is WSHSY and CDR2 is SAAADI. V was shortened by 0 bases and J by 3 bases, with 9 bases between the two germline ends. As DNA, the CDR3 is TGCGCCAGCAGTGAGTCAAGGTTATTTGGAAACACCATATATTTT. This translates into CASSESRLFGNTIYF.

The chain joins TRBV21-1 to TRBJ2-2; the DNA was not compared with TRBD2, the D call given in the table. TRBV21-1 is reported as a pseudogene. CDR3 length: 17 amino acids. The chain's CDR3 is CPSSKIEGGAVTGELFF. The CDR3 DNA follows: TGTCCCAGCAGCAAAATAGAAGGGGGGGCGGTCACCGGGGAGCTGTTTTTT.

This clone was seen only a few times. J is TRBJ2-5 and V is TRBV5-1; tentatively, D is TRBD2 (5 bases). This CDR3 is 14 amino acids long. With 4 bases removed from V and 3 bases from J, the gap between germline ends came to 13 bases. CDR1 and CDR2 (germline): SGHRS, YFSETQ. CDR3 region: CASSQIGLEETQYF. For the CDR3, the DNA is TGCGCCAGCAGCCAAATCGGACTGGAAGAGACCCAGTACTTC.

The chain has TRBV11-2 and TRBJ2-3, with 10 bases that match TRBD1. The CDR3 has 16 residues. The trim removed 2 bases at V and 4 bases at J, leaving 6 bases unmatched. From germline, CDR1 is SGHAT and CDR2 FQNNGV. The CDR3 coding sequence is TGTGCCAGCAGCTTATTTCGCGGGACAGGGGCAGATACGCAGTATTTT. This sequence encodes CASSLFRGTGADTQYF.

The J gene is TRBJ1-2, the V gene TRBV27; D uncertain. Trimming took 6 bases from V and 7 from J, leaving 24 bases between them. The CDR3 runs to 16 residues. From germline, CDR1 is MNHEY and CDR2 SMNVEV (reference sequence). In DNA form, the CDR3 reads TGTGCCAGCAGCCCTTCGGCCCTCATTGGGGTTAGTGGCTACACCTTC. This gives the protein CASSPSALIGVSGYTF.

This chain uses TRBV9 with TRBJ2-1; no clear D. Trimming left V 3 bases short and J 7 bases short, with 14 bases between. The CDR3 is 14 amino acids. CDR1 is SGDLS and CDR2 is YYNGEE in the germline V gene. The CDR3 nucleotides read TGTGCCAGCAGCGATATGGGTGTTGGGAATGAGCAGTTCTTC. This codes for CASSDMGVGNEQFF.

This clone appeared once. V and J are TRBV27 and TRBJ2-5; 11 nucleotides agree with TRBD2. J gave up 10 bases and V 4 bases, and 2 bases lay outside the gene matches. CDR1 and CDR2 from the germline V gene are MNHEY and SMNVEV (reference sequence). The CDR3 is 12 amino acids. The CDR3 sequence: CASSYSGRVQYF. The CDR3 region has the DNA TGTGCCAGCAGTTATAGCGGGAGGGTCCAGTACTTC.

This clone came up once. The chain uses TRBV9 and TRBJ1-3; D remains unclear. Between the trimmed V and J ends, which lost 0 bases and 4 bases, there was a span of 11 bases. CDR3 length: 15 amino acids. Germline V gene sequence: CDR1 SGDLS, CDR2 YYNGEE. The CDR3 sequence: CASSVAIGSGNTIYF. CDR3 DNA sequence: TGTGCCAGCAGCGTAGCTATAGGGTCGGGAAACACCATATATTTT.

CDR3 nucleotides: TGTGCCTGTAACGCTGACCCGGGACTAGCGGCCGGGGAGCTGTTTTTT. It codes for CACNADPGLAAGELFF. The chain couples TRBV30 to TRBJ2-2; the match to TRBD2 covers 11 bases. V lost 6 bases, J lost 6 bases, and 12 bases stayed unmatched. Germline V gene lookup returns CDR1 GTSNPN and CDR2 SVGIG (reference sequence). There are 16 residues in the CDR3.

The chain couples TRBV19 to TRBJ2-7; 7 bases agree with TRBD1. Germline CDR1 LNHDA, CDR2 SQIVND (reference sequence). J gave up 1 base and V 5 bases, and 8 bases lay outside the gene matches. The CDR3 sequence is 15 residues long. The CDR3 DNA is TGTGCCAGTAGTGTCACAGGGGATTTGTCCTACGAGCAGTACTTC. Its translation: CASSVTGDLSYEQYF.

This CDR3 is CACDQYNEQFF. CDR3 coding DNA: TGTGCCTGCGACCAGTACAATGAGCAGTTCTTC. V and J are TRBV7-9 and TRBJ2-1; no firm D call. V lost 11 bases, J lost 4 bases, and 9 bases lay in between. CDR1 and CDR2 from the germline V gene are SEHNR and FQNEAQ (reference sequence). The CDR3 is 11 amino acids. Filled out from reference TRBV7-9 and TRBJ2-1, the complete variable domain reads DTGVSQNPRHKITKRGQNVTFRCDPISEHNRLYWYRQTLGQGPEFLTYFQNEAQLEKSRLLSDRFSAERPKGSFSTLEIQRTEQGDSAMYLCACDQYNEQFFGPGTRLTVL.

The chain carries TRBV27 and TRBJ1-2; TRBD1 aligns across 10 bases. CDR1 is MNHEY, CDR2 SMNVEV, per germline (reference sequence). The CDR3 has 15 residues. V was clipped by 5 bases and J by 4 bases; unmatched bases: 7. The CDR3 coding sequence is TGTGCCAGCAGTCCCCGGGACAGGGGAACCTATGGCTACACCTTC. The encoded protein is CASSPRDRGTYGYTF.

V gene TRBV15 combines with J gene TRBJ2-7; D uncertain. The CDR3 covers 16 residues. Germline V gene data show CDR1 as LNHNV and CDR2 as YYDKDF (reference sequence). Trimming pared 5 bases from V and 4 bases from J, leaving 21 bases between. The CDR3 reads CATSPDVAARAYEQYF. DNA for the CDR3: TGTGCCACCAGCCCAGATGTGGCGGCAAGAGCTTACGAGCAGTACTTC. The entire variable domain, with the rest obtained from reference TRBV15 and TRBJ2-7, is as follows: DAMVIQNPRYQVTQFGKPVTLSCSQTLNHNVMYWYQQKSSQAPKLLFHYYDKDFNNEADTPDNFQSRRPNTSFCFLDIRSPGLGDTAMYLCATSPDVAARAYEQYFGPGTRLTVT.

V and J are TRBV7-2 and TRBJ2-3; maybe TRBD2 (7 bases). The CDR3 has 15 amino acids. Trimming removed 1 base at V and 6 bases at J, with 14 bases between. In germline, CDR1 is SGHTA, CDR2 FQGNSA. CDR3 in amino acids: CASSLGVGGGDTQYF. DNA for the CDR3: TGTGCCAGCAGCTTAGGTGTGGGAGGGGGTGATACGCAGTATTTT.

The rearrangement uses TRBV6-1 and TRBJ1-2, with D unresolved. There are 13 residues in the CDR3. V lost 3 bases and J lost 8, with 13 bases in between. CDR1 and CDR2 (germline): MNHNS, SASEGT. The CDR3 reads CASSESGLLGYTF. The CDR3 bases are TGTGCCAGCAGTGAGTCCGGTTTGCTGGGCTACACCTTC.

The rearrangement joins TRBV19 to TRBJ2-7; a weak D match, TRBD2 (6 bases). Germline values: CDR1 LNHDA, CDR2 SQIVND (reference sequence). The length of the CDR3 is 14 residues. V lost 0 bases, J lost 0 bases, and 6 bases lay in between. CDR3 sequence (DNA): TGTGCCAGTAGTATAGACGGGAGCTCCTACGAGCAGTACTTC. Translating gives CASSIDGSSYEQYF.

The V call is TRBV5-4, the J call TRBJ2-7; no definite D call. Trimming shortened V by 3 bases and J by 2 bases, and 9 bases separated the two germline ends. Germline V lookup: CDR1 SGHNT, CDR2 YYREEE (reference sequence). The CDR3 loop spans 13 amino acids. The chain's CDR3 is CASSSDPPYEQYF. The CDR3 DNA follows: TGTGCCAGCAGCTCCGACCCCCCCTACGAGCAGTACTTC.

V and J are TRBV18 and TRBJ2-7; D uncertain. Trimming took off 5 bases at V and 4 bases at J, with 12 bases between the two ends. The germline gives CDR1 KGHSH, CDR2 LQKENI. The CDR3 has 13 residues. The CDR3 DNA reads TGTGCCAGCTCAGCCACCATTACTTACGAGCAGTACTTC. Residues: CASSATITYEQYF.

This chain connects TRBV5-5 to TRBJ1-4, with TRBD1 matching over 11 bases. The trim removed 0 bases at V and 0 bases at J, leaving 4 bases unmatched. The germline gives CDR1 SGHKS, CDR2 YYEKEE (reference sequence). The CDR3 length is 18 residues. The CDR3 is CASSLGTGGRSTNEKLFF. In DNA, the CDR3 is TGTGCCAGCAGCTTGGGGACAGGGGGCCGTTCAACTAATGAAAAACTGTTTTTT.